The 30 T cell receptor beta chains listed next were all sequenced from one sample in a study of T cell clonality in common variable immunodeficiency. TCRdb's copy holds only in-frame clones and misses some; the assay was immunoSEQ multiplex PCR. The sample contains approximately 50,000 clones, none of them singletons. Input material: peripheral blood mononuclear cells. These receptors were obtained from a person aged 18 to 75 in good health.

This clone was counted only a few times. The read is 3 residues too short to cover the CDR3 end, so that end is filled in from the germline J gene. The genes are TRBV5-1 and TRBJ2-1; D is perhaps TRBD1 (5 bases). CDR1 and CDR2 (germline): SGHRS, YFSETQ. This CDR3 is 15 amino acids long. V lost 0 bases to trimming and J lost 7 bases, with 14 bases between them. CDR3 region: CASSLAPQGWNEQFF. The part of the CDR3 DNA that was read is TGCGCCAGCAGCTTGGCCCCCCAGGGTTGGAATGAG.

The sample holds many counts of this clone. The read falls 3 residues short of the CDR3 end, and the missing part is taken from the germline J gene. J is TRBJ2-2 and V is TRBV18, with 15 bases lining up with TRBD2. The CDR3 loop spans 19 amino acids. CDR1 and CDR2 (germline): KGHSH, LQKENI. V gave up 6 bases and J gave up 8 bases; unmatched junction bases: 16. The DNA read from the CDR3 is TGTGCCAGCTCTCACCGCCAACAGGGACTAGCGGGAGGACGAGGGGAG. Translation gives CASSHRQQGLAGGRGE. The whole CDR3 sequence is CASSHRQQGLAGGRGELFF.

This clone was recorded many times. The read ends 3 residues shy of where the CDR3 ends; the end is completed using the germline J gene. V and J are TRBV20-1 and TRBJ1-1, with 7 bases identical to TRBD1. Trimming took 6 bases from V and 1 from J; bases not matched to a gene: 5. Per the germline V gene, CDR1 is DFQATT and CDR2 is SNEGSKA (reference sequence). CDR3 length equals 13 residues. CDR3 DNA, as far as it was read: TGCAGTGCGCCGACAGGGTGGAACACTGAA. Translated, it gives CSAPTGWNTE. The whole CDR3 sequence reads CSAPTGWNTEAFF.

This clone was recorded at least ten times. The CDR3 extends 3 residues past the end of the read, so its final part is completed from the germline J gene. V is TRBV19 and J is TRBJ2-1; 7 nucleotides agree with TRBD2. V was clipped by 9 bases and J by 7 bases; unmatched bases: 6. The CDR3 loop spans 12 amino acids. Germline values: CDR1 LNHDA, CDR2 SQIVND (reference sequence). The CDR3 protein is CARGEGGNEQFF. The part of the CDR3 DNA that was read is TGTGCCAGAGGGGAGGGAGGGAATGAG. The full variable domain, completed using reference TRBV19 and TRBJ2-1, is DGGITQSPKYLFRKEGQNVTLSCEQNLNHDAMYWYRQDPGQGLRLIYYSQIVNDFQKGDIAEGYSVSREKKESFPLTVTSAQKNPTAFYLCARGEGGNEQFFGPGTRLTVL.

This clone was recorded many times. The CDR3 region is CASSLILAGANEQFF. The DNA read from the CDR3 is TGCGCCAGCAGCTTGATTCTAGCGGGAGCAAATGAG. The rearrangement uses TRBV5-1 and TRBJ2-1; 10 bases line up with TRBD2. The read ends 3 residues shy of where the CDR3 ends; the end is completed using the germline J gene. Trimming cost V 1 base and J 7 bases; bases outside gene matches: 5. The CDR3 has 15 residues. Germline V gene sequence: CDR1 SGHRS, CDR2 YFSETQ.

At least ten counts were recorded for this clone. With the read ending 3 residues before the CDR3 end, the germline J gene is used to fill in that end. V and J are TRBV30 and TRBJ1-6; D remains unclear. CDR3 length: 12 residues. Per the germline V gene, CDR1 is GTSNPN and CDR2 is SVGIG (reference sequence). The ends were cut back, 4 bases at V and 10 bases at J, with 11 bases in the middle. CDR3 DNA, as far as it was read: TGTGCCTGGACAGGAGGTAGATCACCC. Protein product: CAWTGGRSP. In full, the CDR3 is CAWTGGRSPLHF.

This clone was observed many times. The CDR3 end lies 3 residues beyond the end of the read and is filled in from the germline J gene. The rearrangement joins TRBV19 to TRBJ2-3; 11 bases align to TRBD2. The CDR3 loop spans 16 amino acids. V dropped 3 bases and J dropped 0; count of bases not matched to a gene: 2. Looked up from germline, CDR1 is LNHDA and CDR2 is SQIVND (reference sequence). This CDR3 reads CASSIGTSGSTDTQYF. The sequenced CDR3 bases are TGTGCCAGTAGTATTGGGACTAGCGGAAGCACAGATACG. Full variable domain (remainder filled in from reference TRBV19 and TRBJ2-3): DGGITQSPKYLFRKEGQNVTLSCEQNLNHDAMYWYRQDPGQGLRLIYYSQIVNDFQKGDIAEGYSVSREKKESFPLTVTSAQKNPTAFYLCASSIGTSGSTDTQYFGPGTRLTVL.

Concerning this clone: The observed sequence ends 3 residues before the CDR3 terminus, with the missing tail filled in from the germline J gene. The chain employs TRBV19 and TRBJ2-3; D possibly corresponds to TRBD1 (5 bases). This CDR3 contains 14 residues. The germline gives CDR1 LNHDA, CDR2 SQIVND (reference sequence). This chain's CDR3 is CASSATWGGETQYF. The sequenced part of the CDR3 DNA is TGTGCCAGTAGTGCCACCTGGGGCGGCGAGACG.

Points on this clone: The read ends 3 residues shy of where the CDR3 ends; the end is completed using the germline J gene. The genes are TRBV6-1 and TRBJ2-7; 11 bases line up with TRBD2. Looked up from germline, CDR1 is MNHNS and CDR2 is SASEGT. V lost 2 bases, J lost 6 bases, and 6 bases stayed unmatched. The length of the CDR3 is 15 residues. CDR3 in amino acids: CASSEYLAGGSEQYF. Partial CDR3 DNA: TGTGCCAGCAGTGAATATCTAGCGGGAGGCTCCGAG.

Many counts were recorded for this clone. The CDR3 DNA, read in part, is TGTGCCTGGGATGACCGGGTTATCGGCTCTGGGGCCAACGTC. Translated, it gives CAWDDRVIGSGANV. Given in full, the CDR3 is CAWDDRVIGSGANVLTF. V and J are TRBV30 and TRBJ2-6; D is unclear. The read ends 3 residues before the CDR3 terminus; that terminus is restored from the germline J gene. The V and J ends lost 5 bases and 0 bases respectively, with 17 bases between them. CDR1 is GTSNPN, CDR2 SVGIG, per germline (reference sequence). This CDR3 is 17 amino acids long. Full variable domain (rest looked up from reference TRBV30 and TRBJ2-6): SQTIHQWPATLVQPVGSPLSLECTVEGTSNPNLYWYRQAAGRGLQLLFYSVGIGQISSEVPQNLSASRPQDRQFILSSKKLLLSDSGFYLCAWDDRVIGSGANVLTFGAGSRLTVL.

As to this clone: The sequenced fragment ends 3 residues before the CDR3 boundary, so the rest is inferred from the germline J gene. The chain recombines TRBV7-9 with TRBJ1-4; a possible D gene is TRBD1 (6 bases). The CDR3 is 13 amino acids. Per the germline V gene, CDR1 is SEHNR and CDR2 is FQNEAQ (reference sequence). Trimming left V 5 bases short and J 8 bases short, with 12 bases between. The CDR3 loop is CASSIGTPEKLFF. CDR3 DNA, as far as it was read: TGTGCCAGCAGCATCGGGACACCCGAAAAA.

This clone was found many times. Read sequence stops 3 residues before the CDR3 end, and the germline J gene provides the missing end. The chain carries TRBV6-4 and TRBJ2-2, with 8 positions matching TRBD1. V shed 1 base, J shed 1 base, and the junction held 2 bases outside the gene matches. Germline V CDR1 and CDR2: MRHNA, SNTAGT. This CDR3 is built from 16 residues. The CDR3 sequence: CASSDYRGENTGELFF. The part of the CDR3 DNA that was read is TGTGCCAGCAGTGACTACAGGGGGGAGAACACCGGGGAG.

This clone came up many times. Read data end 3 residues before the CDR3 end; the end is taken from the germline J gene. This chain joins TRBV6-4 and TRBJ2-1; 7 bases fit TRBD1. The CDR3 sequence is 15 residues long. Germline V lookup: CDR1 MRHNA, CDR2 SNTAGT. V trimming: 2 bases; J trimming: 6 bases; junction bases outside the gene matches: 7. CDR3 bases read: TGTGCCAGCAGTGACGGACAGGAGGCTTTCAATGAG. Translating gives CASSDGQEAFNE. The whole CDR3 protein is CASSDGQEAFNEQFF.

A word on this clone: Coverage ceases 3 residues before the CDR3 finishes, and the germline J gene fills in the end. The chain links TRBV18 to TRBJ2-7; 12 positions agree with TRBD1. Germline loops: CDR1 KGHSH, CDR2 LQKENI. The CDR3 extends over 16 amino acids. Losses at the gene ends were 5 bases for V and 5 bases for J; bases not matched to a gene: 10. The sequenced part of the CDR3 DNA is TGTGCCAGCTCATTATCCGGGACAGGGGGCGGGGACGAG. This encodes CASSLSGTGGGDE. The CDR3 reads in full as CASSLSGTGGGDEQYF.

This clone was counted at least ten times. The CDR3 is cut off 3 residues early in the read; its end comes from the germline J gene. The V and J genes are TRBV30 and TRBJ1-6, with D hard to call. The ends were cut back, 0 bases at V and 0 bases at J, with 9 bases in the middle. The CDR3 loop spans 16 amino acids. Germline CDR1 GTSNPN, CDR2 SVGIG (reference sequence). CDR3 DNA (partial): TGTGCCTGGAGTGTTCTCTCCAGCTCCTATAATTCACCC. Protein product: CAWSVLSSSYNSP. Given in full, the CDR3 is CAWSVLSSSYNSPLHF. Full variable domain (rest looked up from reference TRBV30 and TRBJ1-6): SQTIHQWPATLVQPVGSPLSLECTVEGTSNPNLYWYRQAAGRGLQLLFYSVGIGQISSEVPQNLSASRPQDRQFILSSKKLLLSDSGFYLCAWSVLSSSYNSPLHFGNGTRLTVT.

This clone was detected a few times. The CDR3 end falls 3 residues outside the read, so it is completed with the germline J gene. The chain recombines TRBV5-5 with TRBJ2-7; D is unclear. The CDR3 is 13 residues long. The germline V gene encodes CDR1 SGHKS and CDR2 YYEKEE (reference sequence). V was shortened by 0 bases and J by 3 bases, with 7 bases between the two germline ends. The CDR3 sequence is CASSLDRDYEQYF. The sequenced part of the CDR3 DNA is TGTGCCAGCAGCTTGGACAGAGACTACGAG.

This clone was observed many times. The CDR3 bases that were read are TGCGCCAGCAGCTTGGGGGACAGGTTTCTGATCGAG. This sequence encodes CASSLGDRFLIE. The whole CDR3 sequence is CASSLGDRFLIEQYF. This chain uses TRBV5-1 with TRBJ2-7; TRBD1 agrees at 8 bases. Read coverage stops 3 residues before the CDR3 terminus; the germline J gene supplies the remainder. Germline lookup yields CDR1 SGHRS and CDR2 YFSETQ. CDR3 length: 15 amino acids. V trimming: 0 bases; J trimming: 6 bases; junction bases outside the gene matches: 8.

This clone was picked up many times. The read finishes 3 residues shy of the CDR3 end, and the germline J gene is used to complete it. This chain joins TRBV2 and TRBJ2-7; the match to TRBD2 covers 7 bases. J gave up 1 base and V 6 bases, and 6 bases lay outside the gene matches. Germline V gene lookup returns CDR1 SNHLY and CDR2 FYNNEI. The CDR3 consists of 14 residues. The CDR3 loop reads CASRGGVGSYEQYF. The sequenced CDR3 bases are TGTGCCAGCAGGGGAGGGGTAGGATCCTACGAG.

This clone has a count of ten or more. The observed sequence ends 3 residues before the CDR3 terminus, with the missing tail filled in from the germline J gene. The chain combines TRBV20-1 with TRBJ1-1; 7 bases agree with TRBD1. CDR3 size: 13 residues. V dropped 3 bases and J dropped 2; count of bases not matched to a gene: 3. The V gene's germline CDR1 is DFQATT and CDR2 SNEGSKA (reference sequence). The CDR3 protein is CSASRDRNTEAFF. The sequenced CDR3 bases are TGCAGTGCTAGCCGGGACAGAAACACTGAA.

This clone was seen a few times. The CDR3 is cut off 3 residues early in the read; its end comes from the germline J gene. This chain links TRBV18 with TRBJ2-7, with D tentatively TRBD1 (6 bases). V was clipped by 8 bases and J by 6 bases, with 17 bases between them. Germline-derived CDR1 and CDR2 are KGHSH and LQKENI. This CDR3 has 13 residues. CDR3 DNA (partial): TGTGCCAGCACCCCAGGGACAATCGGCGAG. Translation gives CASTPGTIGE. The whole CDR3 region reads CASTPGTIGEQYF.

This clone was recorded at least ten times. The sequenced fragment ends 3 residues before the CDR3 boundary, so the rest is inferred from the germline J gene. The V gene is TRBV29-1, the J gene TRBJ2-7; D is unclear. This CDR3 contains 12 residues. CDR1 is SQVTM and CDR2 is ANQGSEA in the germline V gene. The V and J ends lost 4 bases and 3 bases respectively, with 10 bases between them. Partial CDR3 DNA: TGCAGCGTTGTACAGCCCCTCTACGAG. Protein: CSVVQPLYE. The CDR3 in full is CSVVQPLYEQYF.

This clone was counted many times. The CDR3 goes on 3 residues after the read ends, and that part is filled in from the germline J gene. The chain uses TRBV20-1 and TRBJ1-5, with D maybe TRBD1 (5 bases). The germline V gene encodes CDR1 DFQATT and CDR2 SNEGSKA (reference sequence). Trimming cost V 3 bases and J 0 bases, with 15 bases left between them. CDR3 length: 16 residues. The covered CDR3 bases are TGCAGTGCTAGGGCCCGACAGTATGGTAGCAATCAGCCC. Its translation: CSARARQYGSNQP. The CDR3 in its entirety is CSARARQYGSNQPQHF.

At least ten counts were recorded for this clone. The missing CDR3 end, 3 residues past where the read stops, is filled in from the germline J gene. This chain connects TRBV5-1 to TRBJ1-1, with TRBD1 matching over 12 bases. V lost 2 bases and J lost 3; bases outside the gene matches: 5. Germline V gene data show CDR1 as SGHRS and CDR2 as YFSETQ. The CDR3 has 16 residues. The sequenced part of the CDR3 DNA is TGCGCCAGCAGCTTCGGGACAGGGGGCGGGGACACTGAA. Protein: CASSFGTGGGDTE. The whole CDR3 protein reads CASSFGTGGGDTEAFF. The full variable domain, in which reference TRBV5-1 and TRBJ1-1 provide the parts outside the CDR3, is KAGVTQTPRYLIKTRGQQVTLSCSPISGHRSVSWYQQTPGQGLQFLFEYFSETQRNKGNFPGRFSGRQFSNSRSEMNVSTLELGDSALYLCASSFGTGGGDTEAFFGQGTRLTVV.

This clone has just a few counts. The read halts 3 residues ahead of the CDR3 end, with the missing end drawn from the germline J gene. The chain recombines TRBV2 with TRBJ2-3; TRBD2 is a possible D gene (6 bases). CDR3 length: 15 amino acids. Trimming took 7 bases from V and 6 from J, leaving 20 bases between them. Germline V lookup: CDR1 SNHLY, CDR2 FYNNEI. The CDR3 loop is CASKAGRSGTDTQYF. The sequenced part of the CDR3 DNA is TGTGCCAGCAAGGCGGGGCGGAGTGGGACCGATACG.

This clone was detected many times. The read ends 3 residues shy of where the CDR3 ends; the end is completed using the germline J gene. J is TRBJ1-2 and V is TRBV12-3 or TRBV12-4, with 7 bases matching TRBD1. Trimming at V came to 2 bases and at J to 3 bases, leaving 6 bases not matched to a gene. The CDR3 loop spans 15 amino acids. The CDR3 is CASSLPQGDDYGYTF. Partial CDR3 DNA: TGTGCCAGCAGTTTACCCCAGGGGGACGACTATGGC.

This clone was counted many times. The observed sequence ends 3 residues before the CDR3 terminus, with the missing tail filled in from the germline J gene. This chain links TRBV5-5 with TRBJ2-7; weak D call: TRBD2 (5 bases). This CDR3 region has 15 residues. Germline V gene lookup returns CDR1 SGHKS and CDR2 YYEKEE (reference sequence). V shed 1 base and J shed 3 bases, with 14 bases lying between them. The CDR3 sequence is CASSLIVAGLYEQYF. The sequenced part of the CDR3 DNA is TGTGCCAGCAGCTTGATAGTCGCAGGACTCTACGAG.

This clone was counted at least ten times. The read stops 3 residues short of the end of the CDR3; the missing end is completed from the germline J gene. The rearrangement uses TRBV7-9 and TRBJ1-2; D possibly corresponds to TRBD1 (5 bases). The CDR3 spans 12 residues. The germline V gene has CDR1 SEHNR and CDR2 FQNEAQ (reference sequence). The sequenced part of the CDR3 DNA is TGTGCCAGCAGCGCCAGGGTCGGGGGC. Protein sequence: CASSARVGG. The full CDR3 reads CASSARVGGYTF.

The CDR3 protein is CASSPAGRETQYF. The part of the CDR3 DNA that was read is TGCGCCAGCAGCCCCGCGGGGCGAGAGACC. The rearrangement joins TRBV5-1 to TRBJ2-5; TRBD2 is a possible D gene (6 bases). The read is 3 residues too short to cover the CDR3 end, so that end is filled in from the germline J gene. The CDR3 is 13 residues long. CDR1 is SGHRS, CDR2 YFSETQ, per germline. V lost 4 bases and J lost 4, with 11 bases in between.

At least ten counts were recorded for this clone. The read terminates 3 residues before the CDR3 end, so the remaining end is supplied by the germline J gene. The rearrangement joins TRBV18 to TRBJ1-1; possible D gene TRBD1, 6 bases. CDR3 length: 13 residues. V was shortened by 6 bases and J by 2 bases, with 10 bases between the two germline ends. Germline CDR1 KGHSH, CDR2 LQKENI. CDR3 sequence: CASSVGGNTEAFF. Partial CDR3 DNA: TGTGCCAGCTCCGTAGGGGGTAACACTGAA.

This clone was seen repeatedly, ten times or more. Read sequence stops 3 residues before the CDR3 end, and the germline J gene provides the missing end. The V and J genes are TRBV20-1 and TRBJ1-6; possibly TRBD1 for D (5 bases). V was pared by 3 bases and J by 6 bases, with 12 bases between. CDR1 is DFQATT, CDR2 SNEGSKA, per germline (reference sequence). The CDR3 is 14 amino acids. The CDR3 protein is CSASAAGSNSPLHF. The covered CDR3 bases are TGCAGTGCTAGTGCGGCAGGGAGTAATTCACCC.